One and the same sample provided the 28 T cell receptor beta chains below, sequenced in a study of blood T cell repertoires in COVID-19. Some clones are missing from TCRdb's copy, which holds only in-frame ones; the method was immunoSEQ multiplex PCR. The table shows about 200,000 clones, with more than 70% occurring only once. The sequencing input was peripheral blood. These receptors originate from a man younger than 30 with active or convalescent COVID-19.

This chain uses TRBV2 with TRBJ1-2; 7 bases are shared with TRBD1. The CDR3 contains 12 residues. CDR1 and CDR2 (germline): SNHLY, FYNNEI. The trim removed 5 bases at V and 8 bases at J, leaving 5 bases unmatched. The CDR3 region is CASSTGTAGYTF. DNA for the CDR3: TGTGCCAGCAGTACAGGGACAGCCGGCTACACCTTC.

This chain uses TRBV6-5 with TRBJ1-2; 7 positions agree with TRBD1. The V and J ends lost 0 bases and 5 bases, in that order; junction bases with no gene match: 3. Germline V gene sequence: CDR1 MNHEY, CDR2 SVGAGI. The length of the CDR3 is 14 residues. CDR3 nucleotides: TGTGCCAGCAGTTACTCGGGCAGGGGGTATGGCTACACCTTC. Translation: CASSYSGRGYGYTF.

The gene calls are TRBV6-5 and TRBJ1-2; D may be TRBD1 (5 bases). Looked up from germline, CDR1 is MNHEY and CDR2 is SVGAGI. V dropped 6 bases and J dropped 8 bases, with 16 bases sitting between them. The length of the CDR3 is 13 residues. Written as DNA, the CDR3 is TGTGCCAGCAGCCGCTTGGCAGGGTCCGGCTACACCTTC. It is translated as CASSRLAGSGYTF.

This clone has a handful of counts. The chain carries TRBV2 and TRBJ2-7; no firm D call. Germline V gives CDR1 SNHLY, CDR2 FYNNEI. The CDR3 covers 13 residues. The V end lost 11 bases, the J end lost 0 bases, and 14 bases lay between the germline ends. CDR3 in DNA: TGTGCCTCCTCCTGGCTCAGCTCCTACGAGCAGTACTTC. Residues: CASSWLSSYEQYF.

This chain joins TRBV27 and TRBJ1-1; 8 bases map to TRBD1. Trimming cost V 5 bases and J 7 bases; bases outside gene matches: 3. Germline CDR1 is MNHEY and CDR2 is SMNVEV (reference sequence). This CDR3 spans 12 amino acids. The CDR3: CASSRQGYEAFF. The CDR3 DNA reads as TGTGCCAGCAGTCGACAGGGGTATGAAGCTTTCTTT.

The chain is built from TRBV6-5 and TRBJ1-4; 7 nucleotides agree with TRBD1. J gave up 12 bases and V 5 bases, and 6 bases lay outside the gene matches. Germline assignment: CDR1 MNHEY and CDR2 SVGAGI. The CDR3 has 12 residues. The CDR3 region has the DNA TGTGCCAGCAGTCCGAGACAGGGCCAACTGTTTTTT. As protein: CASSPRQGQLFF.

This clone was counted a single time. The V call is TRBV7-8, the J call TRBJ1-1; D possibly corresponds to TRBD1 (5 bases). V was clipped by 3 bases and J by 3 bases, with 11 bases between them. CDR3 length: 14 amino acids. CDR1 and CDR2 from the germline V gene are SGHVS and FQNEAQ. CDR3 DNA: TGTGCCAGCAGCTTGGCCCCACAGGACACTGAAGCTTTCTTT. Translating gives CASSLAPQDTEAFF.

The chain uses TRBV6-6 and TRBJ2-3; 9 bases map to TRBD2. The V gene's germline CDR1 is MNHNY and CDR2 SVGAGI (reference sequence). The ends lost 6 bases at V and 3 bases at J; junction bases unmatched: 10. CDR3 length: 16 residues. The CDR3 DNA is TGTGCCAGCAGGGGGGAGAAGCGGGGGGAGACAGATACGCAGTATTTT. Residues: CASRGEKRGETDTQYF.

This chain connects TRBV3-1 (or the pseudogene TRBV3-2) to TRBJ2-2; 8 bases are a match to TRBD1. Germline trimming cut 3 bases from V and 4 bases from J; bases unmatched to any gene: 16. The length of the CDR3 is 19 residues. Germline CDR1 reads LGHDT; CDR2 reads YNNKEL (reference sequence). CDR3 DNA: TGTGCCAGCAGCCAGCGGGACAGGAGATGGAGGAAGGTCACCGGGGAGCTGTTTTTT. It specifies CASSQRDRRWRKVTGELFF.

The V and J genes are TRBV28 and TRBJ1-3; TRBD1 matches 7 bases. CDR1 and CDR2 (germline): MDHEN, SYDVKM. The CDR3 has 15 residues. The V and J ends lost 7 bases and 0 bases, in that order; junction bases with no gene match: 6. CDR3 nucleotides: TGTGCCAGCAACCCTGACAGGGCCTCTGGAAACACCATATATTTT. Protein sequence: CASNPDRASGNTIYF.

J is TRBJ2-7 and V is TRBV7-9; no clear D. CDR1 is SEHNR, CDR2 FQNEAQ, per germline (reference sequence). The CDR3 contains 13 residues. V lost 2 bases, J lost 0 bases, and 5 bases lay in between. The CDR3 sequence is CASSLSNSYEQYF. In nucleotides, the CDR3 is TGTGCCAGCAGCTTAAGCAACTCCTACGAGCAGTACTTC.

The chain has TRBV6-5 and TRBJ1-1, with 9 bases matching TRBD1. V shed 6 bases, J shed 5 bases, and the junction held 7 bases outside the gene matches. Germline CDR1 reads MNHEY; CDR2 reads SVGAGI. The length of the CDR3 is 14 residues. This chain's CDR3 is CASRMTGGKTEAFF. CDR3 bases: TGTGCCAGCAGGATGACAGGGGGTAAAACTGAAGCTTTCTTT.

The V call is TRBV7-9, the J call TRBJ2-1, with TRBD2 matching over 9 bases. V was clipped by 5 bases and J by 1 base; unmatched bases: 3. Germline-derived CDR1 and CDR2 are SEHNR and FQNEAQ (reference sequence). CDR3 length: 15 residues. In DNA form, the CDR3 reads TGTGCCAGCAGCCAGACTAGCGGATCCTACAATGAGCAGTTCTTC. Its protein is CASSQTSGSYNEQFF. Filled out from reference TRBV7-9 and TRBJ2-1, the complete variable domain reads DTGVSQNPRHKITKRGQNVTFRCDPISEHNRLYWYRQTLGQGPEFLTYFQNEAQLEKSRLLSDRFSAERPKGSFSTLEIQRTEQGDSAMYLCASSQTSGSYNEQFFGPGTRLTVL.

This chain links TRBV19 with TRBJ1-4, with TRBD1 matching over 9 bases. Germline values: CDR1 LNHDA, CDR2 SQIVND (reference sequence). The CDR3 totals 18 residues. The V gene end was trimmed by 7 bases and the J gene end by 0 bases; junction bases not matched to a gene: 12. CDR3 in DNA: TGTGCCAGTACCCCGGGACAGGGACTGTGGGCAACTAATGAAAAACTGTTTTTT. Its protein is CASTPGQGLWATNEKLFF.

This clone was observed a single time. CDR3: CASSLSVTDTQYF. The CDR3 bases are TGTGCCAGCAGCCTCTCAGTGACTGATACGCAGTATTTT. J is TRBJ2-3 and V is TRBV11-3; D not resolved. The length of the CDR3 is 13 residues. V lost 5 bases to trimming and J lost 6 bases, with 12 bases between them. Germline V lookup: CDR1 SGHNT, CDR2 YENEEA.

The chain couples TRBV29-1 to TRBJ2-7; D is unresolved. The germline V gene has CDR1 SQVTM and CDR2 ANQGSEA. With 5 bases removed from V and 1 base from J, the gap between germline ends came to 18 bases. The length of the CDR3 is 15 residues. CDR3 nucleotide sequence: TGCAGCGTTATAGACGTAGCCGGTACGTCCTACGAGCAGTACTTC. Translated, it gives CSVIDVAGTSYEQYF.

The chain uses TRBV19 and TRBJ1-1, with D possibly TRBD1 on 5 matching bases. Germline V gives CDR1 LNHDA, CDR2 SQIVND (reference sequence). The CDR3 covers 14 residues. V lost 6 bases and J 5 bases, leaving 16 bases between the germline ends. The DNA of the CDR3 is TGTGCCAGTAGCGTGAACCGGGGGAGGACTGAAGCTTTCTTT. It is translated as CASSVNRGRTEAFF.

The V and J genes are TRBV12-3 or TRBV12-4 and TRBJ1-2; tentative D call: TRBD1 (6 bases). The CDR3 spans 13 residues. V lost 6 bases and J 3 bases, leaving 11 bases between the germline ends. The CDR3 loop reads CASRFQGYYGYTF. The CDR3, as DNA: TGTGCCAGCAGATTCCAGGGGTACTATGGCTACACCTTC.

The chain uses TRBV11-2 and TRBJ2-2; a possible D gene is TRBD2 (6 bases). V lost 1 base and J lost 7, with 7 bases in between. The CDR3 covers 13 residues. Germline CDR1 SGHAT, CDR2 FQNNGV. CDR3 sequence reads: CASSLVTSGELFF. The DNA of the CDR3 is TGTGCCAGCAGCTTAGTGACTAGCGGGGAGCTGTTTTTT.

The chain has TRBV6-5 and TRBJ2-5; maybe TRBD1 (5 bases). The CDR3 spans 14 residues. The germline gives CDR1 MNHEY, CDR2 SVGAGI. V lost 2 bases and J 3 bases, leaving 10 bases between the germline ends. CDR3: CASSYHQGKETQYF. The CDR3 DNA reads as TGTGCCAGCAGTTACCACCAGGGAAAAGAGACCCAGTACTTC.

This clone was seen a handful of times. The rearrangement uses TRBV12-2 and TRBJ2-7; the listed D gene, TRBD1, was not tested against the DNA. TRBV12-2 is shown as a pseudogene. The CDR3 is 15 amino acids. CDR3 in amino acids: CASRGVRTPNYEQYF. The CDR3 nucleotides are TGTGCAAGTCGCGGGGTGCGGACACCTAATTACGAGCAGTACTTC.

This clone was counted at least ten times. Germline is not matched at one junction end, which may reflect a read error. The V call is TRBV29-1, the J call TRBJ2-3; the match to TRBD2 covers 10 bases. Germline CDR1 reads SQVTM; CDR2 reads ANQGSEA. The CDR3 totals 19 residues. The CDR3 sequence is CNVPRVGLAGDSSTDTQYF. DNA of the CDR3: TGCAACGTTCCGAGGGTGGGGCTAGCGGGGGATTCTAGCACAGATACGCAGTATTTT.

V and J are TRBV11-2 and TRBJ2-2, with TRBD2 matching 9 bases. After removal of 5 bases from V and 4 bases from J, the junction contained 5 bases not matched to a gene. The CDR3 length is 15 residues. Germline CDR1 and CDR2: SGHAT and FQNNGV. The DNA for the CDR3 is TGTGCCAGCAGCAGGTGGCGGGAGGGCACCGGGGAGCTGTTTTTT. As protein: CASSRWREGTGELFF. The full variable domain, with the rest looked up from reference TRBV11-2 and TRBJ2-2, is EAGVAQSPRYKIIEKRQSVAFWCNPISGHATLYWYQQILGQGPKLLIQFQNNGVVDDSQLPKDRFSAERLKGVDSTLKIQPAKLEDSAVYLCASSRWREGTGELFFGEGSRLTVL.

This rearrangement joins TRBV2 to TRBJ1-6; 7 bases are shared with TRBD1. Germline CDR1 is SNHLY and CDR2 is FYNNEI. The V segment lost 8 bases and the J segment 6 bases; nucleotides outside the gene matches: 13. The CDR3 has 16 residues. The DNA of the CDR3 is TGTGCCAGCTTTGACAGACAGGGCCGGCGTAATTCACCCCTCCACTTT. It encodes CASFDRQGRRNSPLHF.

V is TRBV18 and J is TRBJ1-3; D ambiguous. Between the trimmed V and J ends, which lost 3 bases and 14 bases, there was a span of 14 bases. This CDR3 is 12 amino acids long. Germline CDR1 is KGHSH and CDR2 is LQKENI. CDR3: CASSPSRGGLYF. In DNA form, the CDR3 reads TGTGCCAGCTCACCTTCCCGGGGTGGACTATATTTT. The full variable domain, with the rest looked up from reference TRBV18 and TRBJ1-3, is NAGVMQNPRHLVRRRGQEARLRCSPMKGHSHVYWYRQLPEEGLKFMVYLQKENIIDESGMPKERFSAEFPKEGPSILRIQQVVRGDSAAYFCASSPSRGGLYFGEGSWLTVV.

The chain couples TRBV2 to TRBJ1-1; 10 bases align to TRBD1. After removal of 10 bases from V and 2 bases from J, the junction contained 4 bases not matched to a gene. Germline loops: CDR1 SNHLY, CDR2 FYNNEI. The CDR3 totals 13 residues. CDR3 coding DNA: TGTGCCACCCCGACAGGGGGCAACACTGAAGCTTTCTTT. It codes for CATPTGGNTEAFF.

V gene TRBV27 combines with J gene TRBJ2-1; D gene uncertain. The CDR3 sequence is 11 residues long. Germline CDR1 and CDR2: MNHEY and SMNVEV (reference sequence). The V end lost 3 bases, the J end lost 5 bases, and 2 bases lay between the germline ends. DNA of the CDR3: TGTGCCAGCAGTTTTAACAATGAGCAGTTCTTC. This codes for CASSFNNEQFF.

The chain joins TRBV5-1 to TRBJ2-2, with 9 bases that match TRBD1. Germline V gives CDR1 SGHRS, CDR2 YFSETQ. This CDR3 is built from 18 residues. V gave up 0 bases and J gave up 3 bases; unmatched junction bases: 9. The CDR3 region is CASSLAGQGFVDTGELFF. DNA of the CDR3: TGCGCCAGCAGCTTGGCAGGACAGGGGTTTGTGGACACCGGGGAGCTGTTTTTT.